A few counts support the clone carrying this T cell receptor (beta chain). The source of the sample is a study of identical twins. TCRdb re-analysed the 5' RACE reads in MiXCR, keeping a single row per CDR3 protein. The profile shows 250,000 or so distinct CDR3 sequences, 6% to 8.5% of them singletons. Trimming cost V 4 bases and J 4 bases, with 14 bases left between them. This CDR3 has 15 residues. Germline V lookup: CDR1 SGHAT, CDR2 FQNNGV. This sample also belongs to another study, concerning yellow fever vaccine responses in identical twins.

Sample: CD8+ T cells sorted from blood. V gene TRBV11-2 combines with J gene TRBJ2-1; tentatively, D is TRBD1 or TRBD2 (5 bases each). This sequence originates from a woman aged 18 to 35 in good health. The CDR3 DNA follows: TGTGCCAGCAGCTCCGGGACCGCGGTGTACAATGAGCAGTTCTTC. Protein sequence: CASSSGTAVYNEQFF.